The clone carrying this T cell receptor beta chain was detected ten times or more. The data stem from a study of blood T cells in healthy people across ages. Germline trimming cut 4 bases from V and 0 bases from J; bases unmatched to any gene: 4. In germline, CDR1 is SGHVS, CDR2 FQNEAQ. This CDR3 comprises 16 residues. A second about 7 to 12 cycle PCR used barcoded and J-beta primers. Each of the cDNA molecules was tagged by a template-switch adaptor with 12 random nucleotides. MiXCR, applied by TCRdb to the 5' RACE reads, yields one record per CDR3 protein. The table shows more than 450,000 distinct CDR3 sequences, with about 27% occurring only once. The donors, healthy Caucasians from Russia, were aged roughly 6 to 90. Another study also made use of these data, one on T cells of mothers and their children.

Source material: blood. The J gene is TRBJ2-1, the V gene TRBV7-8, with TRBD2 identical over 9 bases. This clonotype was sampled from a boy aged 2 to 9 in good health. CDR3 in amino acids: CASSSGLASSYNEQFF. The CDR3 DNA follows: TGTGCCAGCAGCTCCGGACTAGCGAGCTCCTACAATGAGCAGTTCTTC.